Listed below are T cell receptor beta chains from one sample, sequenced in a study of cytomegalovirus exposure and HLA in healthy donors. Produced via immunoSEQ multiplex PCR; TCRdb's table is partial and in-frame only. This table lists about 70,000 clones. Sequencing used PBMCs. The receptors shown here come from a female donor in good health and CMV-seropositive. Each CDR3 is given with its conserved first and last residue. The D gene is left open where the match is weak.

j_gene,v_gene,d_gene,CDR3aa,CDR3nt
TRBJ2-2,TRBV7-9,TRBD1,CASSLGQVGELFF,TGTGCCAGCAGCTTGGGACAGGTGGGAGAGCTGTTTTTT
TRBJ1-5,TRBV28,TRBD1,CASSSLQGTGNQPQHF,TGTGCCAGCAGTTCGCTACAGGGGACCGGCAATCAGCCCCAGCATTTT
TRBJ1-5,TRBV30,.,CAWSVSGNQPQHF,TGTGCCTGGAGTGTATCAGGGAATCAGCCCCAGCATTTT
TRBJ2-5,TRBV28,.,CASSYRVRAEKETQYF,TGTGCCAGCAGTTACAGGGTTAGGGCAGAAAAAGAGACCCAGTACTTC
TRBJ1-2,TRBV30,.,CAWSPGDYGYTF,TGTGCCTGGAGTCCCGGGGACTATGGCTACACCTTC
TRBJ1-4,TRBV2,.,CASTKKRGLTNEKLFF,TGTGCCAGCACCAAAAAAAGGGGGTTAACTAATGAAAAACTGTTTTTT
TRBJ1-2,TRBV7-9,TRBD1,CASSPGQGFDGYTF,TGTGCCAGCAGCCCGGGACAGGGGTTTGATGGCTACACCTTC
TRBJ2-1,TRBV9,TRBD2,CASSLGGGAYNEQFF,TGTGCCAGCAGCCTCGGCGGGGGGGCCTACAATGAGCAGTTCTTC
TRBJ1-2,TRBV7-9,TRBD1,CASSTRTGTFYGYTF,TGTGCCAGCAGCACCAGGACAGGGACATTCTATGGCTACACCTTC
TRBJ2-7,TRBV6-1,TRBD1,CASSEAAGGAGEQYF,TGTGCCAGCAGTGAAGCGGCAGGGGGCGCGGGCGAGCAGTACTTC
TRBJ2-1,TRBV19,TRBD1,CASRRQGILLDEQFF,TGTGCCAGTAGGAGACAGGGGATCCTCCTCGATGAGCAGTTCTTC
TRBJ2-1,TRBV18,TRBD2,CASALVAGVPRNEQFF,TGTGCCAGCGCACTGGTAGCGGGAGTCCCCCGCAATGAGCAGTTCTTC
TRBJ2-3,TRBV7-3,TRBD1,CASSLGTGAPWDKQYF,TGTGCCAGCAGCTTAGGGACAGGGGCCCCTTGGGATAAGCAGTATTTT
TRBJ1-1,TRBV10-3,.,CAIRGAAGNTEAFF,TGTGCCATCAGGGGGGCGGCGGGGAACACTGAAGCTTTCTTT
TRBJ2-1,TRBV20-1,.,CSAWENEQFF,TGCAGTGCCTGGGAGAATGAGCAGTTCTTC
TRBJ2-7,TRBV30,TRBD2,CAWSRFSGTKGDEQYF,TGTGCCTGGAGTCGGTTCTCCGGGACTAAGGGTGACGAGCAGTACTTC
TRBJ2-3,TRBV30,.,CAWSASTDTQYF,TGTGCCTGGAGTGCCTCCACAGATACGCAGTATTTT
TRBJ2-1,TRBV6-1,.,CASSAGITRENEQFF,TGTGCCAGCAGTGCCGGGATCACCCGGGAGAATGAGCAGTTCTTC
TRBJ2-3,TRBV4-1,TRBD2,CASSQASGSTDTQYF,TGCGCCAGCAGCCAAGCTAGCGGCAGCACAGATACGCAGTATTTT
TRBJ2-2,TRBV30,.,CAWRAGGPGELFF,TGTGCCTGGAGGGCGGGCGGACCCGGGGAGCTGTTTTTT
TRBJ1-2,TRBV7-9,.,CASSRQDGYGYTF,TGTGCCAGCAGCCGACAGGACGGCTATGGCTACACCTTC
TRBJ2-5,TRBV28,.,CASTSAPSGRETQYF,TGTGCCAGCACTAGCGCTCCCTCGGGTCGGGAGACCCAGTACTTC
TRBJ2-1,TRBV5-1,TRBD2,CASSGLASSYNEQFF,TGCGCCAGCAGTGGACTAGCGAGTTCCTACAATGAGCAGTTCTTC
TRBJ2-1,TRBV5-4,.,CASSWGQGEQFF,TGTGCCAGCAGCTGGGGGCAGGGGGAGCAGTTCTTC
TRBJ2-3,TRBV7-9,.,CASSLSPTGDTQYF,TGTGCCAGCAGCTTATCTCCTACAGGGGATACGCAGTATTTT
TRBJ1-2,TRBV19,.,CASSPRGYGYTF,TGTGCCAGTAGTCCCCGGGGCTATGGCTACACCTTC
TRBJ2-7,TRBV7-9,.,CASSLVYELTQGHEQYF,TGTGCCAGCAGCTTAGTCTACGAACTGACTCAGGGCCACGAGCAGTACTTC
TRBJ1-3,TRBV19,TRBD1,CASSPSGTGGIYF,TGTGCCAGTAGTCCCTCCGGGACAGGGGGCATATATTTT
TRBJ2-7,TRBV30,.,CAWSIGQLYEQYF,TGTGCCTGGAGTATTGGACAGTTATACGAGCAGTACTTC
TRBJ2-7,TRBV7-2,.,CASSPRNSYEQYF,TGTGCCAGCAGCCCGAGAAATTCCTACGAGCAGTACTTC
TRBJ2-2,TRBV10-3,.,CATSGDLLNTGELFF,TGTGCCACCTCGGGAGACTTGTTAAACACCGGGGAGCTGTTTTTT
TRBJ2-7,TRBV7-9,.,CASSTDYEQYF,TGTGCCAGCTCGACAGACTACGAGCAGTACTTC
TRBJ1-1,TRBV30,TRBD1,CAWTQGQGPPEAFF,TGTGCCTGGACCCAGGGACAGGGGCCTCCTGAAGCTTTCTTT
TRBJ2-7,TRBV6-5,.,CASAGLDVSEQYF,TGTGCCAGCGCTGGACTCGACGTTTCCGAGCAGTACTTC
TRBJ2-1,TRBV25-1,TRBD1,CASSDWDRYNEQFF,TGTGCCAGCAGTGATTGGGACAGGTACAATGAGCAGTTCTTC
TRBJ1-1,TRBV5-1,TRBD1,CASSSGTENTEAFF,TGCGCCAGTTCCTCCGGGACAGAGAACACTGAAGCTTTCTTT
TRBJ2-1,TRBV27,TRBD2,CASGPGTSGVNEQFF,TGTGCCAGCGGACCCGGGACTAGCGGGGTTAATGAGCAGTTCTTC
TRBJ2-7,TRBV18,.,CASSPKYPSSYEQYF,TGTGCCAGCTCACCAAAGTACCCGAGTTCCTACGAGCAGTACTTC
TRBJ1-4,TRBV27,.,CASSSREGEKLFF,TGTGCCAGCAGTTCCAGGGAGGGGGAAAAACTGTTTTTT
TRBJ2-1,TRBV4-2,.,CASSQDPSVDEQFF,TGTGCCAGCAGCCAAGATCCTAGCGTCGATGAGCAGTTCTTC
TRBJ1-3,TRBV30,.,CAWSFRGRISSGNTIYF,TGTGCCTGGAGTTTTCGAGGCCGTATCAGCTCTGGAAACACCATATATTTT
TRBJ1-1,TRBV7-3,.,CASSLSPDTEAFF,TGTGCCAGCAGCTTATCCCCCGACACTGAAGCTTTCTTT
TRBJ2-7,TRBV27,TRBD1,CAIATRDRPYEQYF,TGTGCCATCGCCACCCGGGACAGACCATACGAGCAGTACTTC
TRBJ1-2,TRBV4-1,.,CASSLSDTGYGYTF,TGCGCCAGCAGCCTTTCCGACACTGGCTATGGCTACACCTTC
TRBJ2-1,TRBV27,TRBD1,CASSSIGQGSYNEQFF,TGTGCCAGCAGTTCGATTGGACAGGGCTCTTACAATGAGCAGTTCTTC
TRBJ1-3,TRBV18,.,CASSPMRADTIYF,TGTGCCAGCTCACCAATGAGGGCGGACACCATATATTTT
TRBJ2-5,TRBV7-2,.,CASSLGRGKRETQYF,TGTGCCAGCAGCCTGGGGAGGGGGAAGAGAGAGACCCAGTACTTC
TRBJ1-1,TRBV29-1,TRBD1,CSALTGEATEAFF,TGCAGCGCCCTTACAGGGGAGGCCACTGAAGCTTTCTTT
TRBJ1-2,TRBV30,TRBD1,CAWTGGNWLGYTF,TGTGCCTGGACAGGGGGCAACTGGCTTGGCTACACCTTC
TRBJ2-5,TRBV9,TRBD2,CASSPGLAGGGETQYF,TGTGCCAGCAGCCCAGGGCTAGCGGGAGGGGGGGAGACCCAGTACTTC
TRBJ2-3,TRBV19,TRBD1,CASRDRATDTQYF,TGTGCCAGTCGGGACAGGGCAACAGATACGCAGTATTTT
TRBJ1-1,TRBV5-1,.,CASKSDTEAFF,TGCGCCAGCAAATCGGACACTGAAGCTTTCTTT
TRBJ1-2,TRBV7-9,TRBD1,CASSLMEGARQNGYTF,TGTGCCAGCAGCCTTATGGAGGGGGCTAGGCAAAATGGCTACACCTTC
TRBJ2-3,TRBV9,TRBD2,CASGGASGPTDTQYF,TGTGCCAGCGGAGGGGCTAGCGGCCCCACAGATACGCAGTATTTT